This entry lists 21 T cell receptor beta chains sequenced from one sample in a study of blood T cell repertoires in COVID-19 (dated by TCRdb to the early 2020s). Library preparation used the immunoSEQ multiplex PCR assay. Sourced from immuneACCESS, this table was stored by TCRdb with only in-frame sequences that have V and J called. A share of the clones is absent; for the studies checked, an unresolved V gene accounts for under half, and the remainder has no known explanation. In all, the sample holds some 96,000 clones, and around 88% of those were seen once. Of the sample, roughly 4.7% falls within the top ten clones. What was sequenced was peripheral blood. Receptors originate from a human donor in a cohort sampled during active COVID-19.

The chain links TRBV15 to TRBJ2-1, with TRBD1 identical over 7 bases. The V gene end was trimmed by 2 bases and the J gene end by 6 bases; junction bases not matched to a gene: 13. The CDR3 sequence is 17 residues long. Germline CDR1 LNHNV, CDR2 YYDKDF (reference sequence). DNA for the CDR3: TGTGCCACCAGCAGACAAAGACAGGGTCCGCGCCTCAATGAGCAGTTCTTC. Protein sequence: CATSRQRQGPRLNEQFF.

This clone was seen at least ten times. The chain has TRBV12-3 or TRBV12-4 and TRBJ1-2; D gene unclear. The V and J ends lost 5 bases and 4 bases respectively, with 11 bases between them. CDR3 length: 13 residues. CDR3 sequence reads: CASSRTEVYGYTF. In nucleotides, the CDR3 is TGTGCCAGCAGTCGGACGGAGGTCTATGGCTACACCTTC.

This chain uses TRBV11-2 with TRBJ1-3, with a possible D match to TRBD1 (5 bases). Trimming removed 2 bases at V and 4 bases at J, with 12 bases between. Germline CDR1 and CDR2: SGHAT and FQNNGV. CDR3 size: 15 residues. CDR3 bases: TGTGCCAGCAGCTTATTGGCGGGGACCGGAAACACCATATATTTT. Encoded protein: CASSLLAGTGNTIYF.

This clone was recorded once. This chain joins TRBV28 and TRBJ1-1; D remains unclear. The germline V gene encodes CDR1 MDHEN and CDR2 SYDVKM. The V gene lost 7 bases and the J gene lost 2 bases, with 8 bases spanning the gap. The CDR3 totals 12 residues. The CDR3 reads CASISGNTEAFF. For the CDR3, the DNA is TGTGCCAGCATCAGTGGTAACACTGAAGCTTTCTTT.

The rearrangement links TRBV11-3 to TRBJ2-1; 9 bases fit TRBD1. The CDR3 length is 18 residues. V lost 5 bases to trimming and J lost 9 bases; unmatched junction nucleotides: 20. Germline lookup yields CDR1 SGHNT and CDR2 YENEEA. In DNA form, the CDR3 reads TGTGCCAGCAGCCAGGACAGGGGTTATGCCTCGGGGGCCGGTGAGCAGTTCTTC. This encodes CASSQDRGYASGAGEQFF. The full variable domain, its missing parts supplied by reference TRBV11-3 and TRBJ2-1, is EAGVVQSPRYKIIEKKQPVAFWCNPISGHNTLYWYLQNLGQGPELLIRYENEEAVDDSQLPKDRFSAERLKGVDSTLKIQPAELGDSAVYLCASSQDRGYASGAGEQFFGPGTRLTVL.

This rearrangement joins TRBV19 to TRBJ1-5; D gene uncertain. Germline assignment: CDR1 LNHDA and CDR2 SQIVND (reference sequence). The CDR3 contains 12 residues. Trimming took off 7 bases at V and 9 bases at J, with 13 bases between the two ends. As DNA, the CDR3 is TGTGCCAGTACCGGCCCATCAGGGCCCCAGCATTTT. Translating it yields CASTGPSGPQHF.

This clone was seen only once. V is TRBV19 and J is TRBJ1-2; 9 bases fit TRBD1. The ends lost 7 bases at V and 5 bases at J; junction bases unmatched: 8. CDR1 is LNHDA, CDR2 SQIVND, per germline (reference sequence). This CDR3 contains 14 residues. CDR3 loop: CASILSGQGYGYTF. CDR3 in DNA: TGTGCCAGTATTCTTTCGGGACAGGGATATGGCTACACCTTC.

With regard to this clone: At one end the junction does not follow the germline gene, possibly because of a read error. This sequence joins TRBV7-2 and TRBJ2-1; 12 bases are shared with TRBD2. Germline V gene sequence: CDR1 SGHTA, CDR2 FQGNSA. CDR3 length: 15 residues. CDR3 loop: CASSLAGGIGNKQFF. CDR3 DNA sequence: TGTGCCAGCAGCCTAGCGGGAGGGATCGGGAATAAGCAGTTCTTC.

The chain couples TRBV7-2 to TRBJ2-7; D is possibly TRBD1 (5 bases). Trimming stripped 1 base from V and 2 bases from J, with 6 bases between. Germline V lookup: CDR1 SGHTA, CDR2 FQGNSA. There are 13 residues in the CDR3. This CDR3 reads CASSLGGTYEQYF. In DNA, the CDR3 is TGTGCCAGCAGCTTAGGGGGCACCTACGAGCAGTACTTC.

The rearrangement joins TRBV19 to TRBJ2-3, with 9 nucleotides matching TRBD2. Germline V gene sequence: CDR1 LNHDA, CDR2 SQIVND (reference sequence). V lost 2 bases and J lost 2; bases outside the gene matches: 5. CDR3 length equals 16 residues. In nucleotides, the CDR3 is TGTGCCAGTAGTATACCCCTAGCGGGAAACACAGATACGCAGTATTTT. Translation gives CASSIPLAGNTDTQYF. Complete variable domain (other parts from reference TRBV19 and TRBJ2-3): DGGITQSPKYLFRKEGQNVTLSCEQNLNHDAMYWYRQDPGQGLRLIYYSQIVNDFQKGDIAEGYSVSREKKESFPLTVTSAQKNPTAFYLCASSIPLAGNTDTQYFGPGTRLTVL.

The chain employs TRBV27 and TRBJ2-7, with 9 positions matching TRBD1. Germline values: CDR1 MNHEY, CDR2 SMNVEV (reference sequence). V was pared by 2 bases and J by 3 bases, with 5 bases of the junction left unmatched. CDR3 length equals 15 residues. CDR3 coding DNA: TGTGCCAGCAGTTTAAAGGACAGGGGAGGCTACGAGCAGTACTTC. Translation: CASSLKDRGGYEQYF.

The chain employs TRBV6-5 and TRBJ1-5; unclear D gene. The CDR3 consists of 15 residues. V was clipped by 6 bases and J by 0 bases, with 12 bases between them. The germline gives CDR1 MNHEY, CDR2 SVGAGI. In nucleotides, the CDR3 is TGTGCCAGCAGAGGACGGGGAGATAGCAATCAGCCCCAGCATTTT. This codes for CASRGRGDSNQPQHF.

This clone showed up just once. The chain joins TRBV7-2 to TRBJ2-7; perhaps TRBD2 as D (6 bases). V dropped 5 bases and J dropped 0 bases, with 11 bases sitting between them. Germline CDR1 SGHTA, CDR2 FQGNSA. The CDR3 spans 14 residues. CDR3 nucleotide sequence: TGTGCCAGCAGCCCCGGGACTGGCTCCTACGAGCAGTACTTC. Amino acid sequence: CASSPGTGSYEQYF. Complete variable domain (other parts from reference TRBV7-2 and TRBJ2-7): GAGVSQSPSNKVTEKGKDVELRCDPISGHTALYWYRQSLGQGLEFLIYFQGNSAPDKSGLPSDRFSAERTGGSVSTLTIQRTQQEDSAVYLCASSPGTGSYEQYFGPGTRLTVT.

The V call is TRBV4-1, the J call TRBJ2-1; TRBD2 agrees at 7 bases. This CDR3 is 16 amino acids long. Per the germline V gene, CDR1 is MGHRA and CDR2 is YSYEKL. Trimming cost V 2 bases and J 2 bases; bases outside gene matches: 6. CDR3 nucleotide sequence: TGCGCCAGCAGCCAACCAACTAGCGACCCCTACAATGAGCAGTTCTTC. It yields the protein CASSQPTSDPYNEQFF.

This clone was observed a handful of times. The chain joins TRBV4-3 to TRBJ2-7; 7 nucleotides agree with TRBD1. Unmatched junction bases numbered 0, after V lost 1 base and J lost 0 bases. Per the germline V gene, CDR1 is LGHNA and CDR2 is YSLEER. There are 14 residues in the CDR3. CDR3 amino acids: CASSQGQGSYEQYF. The CDR3 bases are TGCGCCAGCAGCCAAGGACAGGGCTCCTACGAGCAGTACTTC.

The chain couples TRBV28 to TRBJ1-5; maybe TRBD1 (6 bases). The CDR3 spans 16 residues. The V end was cut by 2 bases, the J end by 0 bases, with 11 bases between. From germline, CDR1 is MDHEN and CDR2 SYDVKM. DNA for the CDR3: TGTGCCAGCAGTTTACACACAGGGAATAGCAATCAGCCCCAGCATTTT. This gives the protein CASSLHTGNSNQPQHF.

The V and J genes are TRBV11-2 and TRBJ2-5, with 9 bases matching TRBD2. The CDR3 is 15 residues long. Germline lookup yields CDR1 SGHAT and CDR2 FQNNGV. After removal of 1 base from V and 2 bases from J, the junction contained 2 bases not matched to a gene. The CDR3 protein is CASSLGLAEQETQYF. In nucleotides, the CDR3 is TGTGCCAGCAGCTTAGGACTAGCGGAACAAGAGACCCAGTACTTC.

The V gene is TRBV27, the J gene TRBJ2-1; TRBD2 aligns across 8 bases. Germline loops: CDR1 MNHEY, CDR2 SMNVEV (reference sequence). Trimming at V came to 3 bases and at J to 2 bases, leaving 6 bases not matched to a gene. The CDR3 spans 16 residues. The CDR3, as DNA: TGTGCCAGCAGTTTCTTAGCGGGAAGGACCTACAATGAGCAGTTCTTC. Its translation: CASSFLAGRTYNEQFF.

The chain has TRBV28 and TRBJ2-7; no clear D. Germline assignment: CDR1 MDHEN and CDR2 SYDVKM. Trimming removed 6 bases at V and 2 bases at J, with 11 bases between. CDR3 length: 13 residues. CDR3 loop: CASRPRVPYEQYF. The CDR3 nucleotides are TGTGCCAGCAGGCCACGGGTCCCCTACGAGCAGTACTTC.

The rearrangement joins TRBV5-1 to TRBJ2-7; a weak D match, TRBD2 (5 bases). Germline assignment: CDR1 SGHRS and CDR2 YFSETQ. The V end lost 1 base, the J end lost 3 bases, and 11 bases lay between the germline ends. CDR3 length equals 14 residues. CDR3 region: CASSLLPGIYEQYF. As DNA, the CDR3 is TGCGCCAGCAGCTTGTTGCCGGGAATCTACGAGCAGTACTTC.

This chain joins TRBV6-6 and TRBJ2-7; tentative D call: TRBD2 (6 bases). Germline-derived CDR1 and CDR2 are MNHNY and SVGAGI (reference sequence). Deletions cut 7 bases from V and 4 bases from J, with 20 bases between. The CDR3 is made up of 15 amino acids. CDR3 bases: TGTGCCAGCAAGCCAGCGGGTAGCGTCGGGTACGAGCAGTACTTC. Translation: CASKPAGSVGYEQYF.